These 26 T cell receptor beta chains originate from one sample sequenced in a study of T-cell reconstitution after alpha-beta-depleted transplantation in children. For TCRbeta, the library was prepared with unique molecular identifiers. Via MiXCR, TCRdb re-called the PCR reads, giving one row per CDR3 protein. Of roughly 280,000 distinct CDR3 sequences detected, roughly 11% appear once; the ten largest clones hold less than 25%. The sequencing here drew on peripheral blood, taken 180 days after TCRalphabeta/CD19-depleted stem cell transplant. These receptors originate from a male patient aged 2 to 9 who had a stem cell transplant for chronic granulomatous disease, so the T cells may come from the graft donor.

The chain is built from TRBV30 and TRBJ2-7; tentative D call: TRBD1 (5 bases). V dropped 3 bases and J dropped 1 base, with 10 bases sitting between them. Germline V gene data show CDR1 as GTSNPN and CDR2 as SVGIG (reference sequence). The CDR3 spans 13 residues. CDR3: CAWSRAGSYEQYF. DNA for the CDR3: TGTGCCTGGAGCAGGGCCGGGTCCTACGAGCAGTACTTC.

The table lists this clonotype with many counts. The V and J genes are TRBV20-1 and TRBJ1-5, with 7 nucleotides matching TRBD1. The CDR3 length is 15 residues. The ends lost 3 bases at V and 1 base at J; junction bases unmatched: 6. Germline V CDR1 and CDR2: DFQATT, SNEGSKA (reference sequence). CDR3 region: CSASRGAGSNQPQHF. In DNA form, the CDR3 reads TGCAGTGCTAGCAGGGGGGCAGGAAGCAATCAGCCCCAGCATTTT.

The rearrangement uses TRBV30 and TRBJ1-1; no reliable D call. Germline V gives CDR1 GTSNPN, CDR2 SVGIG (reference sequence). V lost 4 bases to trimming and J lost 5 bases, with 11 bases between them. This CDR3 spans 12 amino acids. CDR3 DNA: TGTGCCTGGATGGGAGCAAAGACTGAAGCTTTCTTT. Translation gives CAWMGAKTEAFF.

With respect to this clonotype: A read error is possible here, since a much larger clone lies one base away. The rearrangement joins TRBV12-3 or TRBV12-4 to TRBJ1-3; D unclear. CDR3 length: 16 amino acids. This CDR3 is CGSSLVVLSSGNTIYF. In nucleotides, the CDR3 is TGTGGCAGCAGTTTAGTGGTGTTGAGCTCTGGAAACACCATATATTTT.

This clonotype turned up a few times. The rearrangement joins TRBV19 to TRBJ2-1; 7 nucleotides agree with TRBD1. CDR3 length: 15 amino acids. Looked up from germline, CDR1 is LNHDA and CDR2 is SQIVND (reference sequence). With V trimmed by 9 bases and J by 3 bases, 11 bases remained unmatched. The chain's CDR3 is CASPPPGQNYNEQFF. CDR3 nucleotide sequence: TGTGCCAGCCCCCCCCCGGGACAGAACTACAATGAGCAGTTCTTC.

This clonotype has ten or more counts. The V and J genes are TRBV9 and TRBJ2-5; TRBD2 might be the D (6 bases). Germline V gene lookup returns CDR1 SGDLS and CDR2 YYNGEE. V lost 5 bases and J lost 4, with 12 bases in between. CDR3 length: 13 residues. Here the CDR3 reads CASSSGGGETQYF. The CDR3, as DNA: TGTGCCAGCAGTAGCGGAGGCGGAGAGACCCAGTACTTC.

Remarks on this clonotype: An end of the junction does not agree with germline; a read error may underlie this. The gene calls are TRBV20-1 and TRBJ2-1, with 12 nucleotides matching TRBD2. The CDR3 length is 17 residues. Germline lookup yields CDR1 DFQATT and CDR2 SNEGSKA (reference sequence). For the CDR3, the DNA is TGCAGCGCTAGAGATTTCGTTCTAGCGGGAGGGGAAAATGAGCAGTTCTTC. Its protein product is CSARDFVLAGGENEQFF.

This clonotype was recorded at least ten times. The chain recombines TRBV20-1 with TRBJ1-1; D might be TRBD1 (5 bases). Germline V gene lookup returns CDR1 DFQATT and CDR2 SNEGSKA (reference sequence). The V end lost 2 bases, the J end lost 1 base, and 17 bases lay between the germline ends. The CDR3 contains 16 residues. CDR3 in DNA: TGCAGTGCTAGACAAATCGAGGGACGATCGAACACTGAAGCTTTCTTT. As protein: CSARQIEGRSNTEAFF.

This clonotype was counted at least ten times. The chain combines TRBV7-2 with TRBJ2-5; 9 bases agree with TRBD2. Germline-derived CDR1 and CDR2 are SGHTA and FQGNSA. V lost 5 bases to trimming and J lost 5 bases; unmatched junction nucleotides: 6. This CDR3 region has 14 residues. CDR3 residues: CASSRSGGGETQYF. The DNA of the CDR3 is TGTGCCAGCAGCCGTAGCGGGGGAGGGGAGACCCAGTACTTC.

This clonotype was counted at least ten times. The CDR3, as DNA: TGTGCCAGCAGTTCCGGACTCTACGAGCAGTACTTC. Its protein is CASSSGLYEQYF. This chain connects TRBV27 to TRBJ2-7; TRBD2 is a possible D gene (5 bases). V shed 4 bases and J shed 3 bases, with 7 bases lying between them. The CDR3 consists of 12 residues. The V gene's germline CDR1 is MNHEY and CDR2 SMNVEV (reference sequence).

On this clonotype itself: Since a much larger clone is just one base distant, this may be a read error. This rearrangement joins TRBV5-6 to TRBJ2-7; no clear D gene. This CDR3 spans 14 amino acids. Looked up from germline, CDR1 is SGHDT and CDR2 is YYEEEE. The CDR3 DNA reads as TGTACCAGCAATAAAGGAGCAGGCCCCTACGAGCAGTACTTC. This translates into CTSNKGAGPYEQYF.

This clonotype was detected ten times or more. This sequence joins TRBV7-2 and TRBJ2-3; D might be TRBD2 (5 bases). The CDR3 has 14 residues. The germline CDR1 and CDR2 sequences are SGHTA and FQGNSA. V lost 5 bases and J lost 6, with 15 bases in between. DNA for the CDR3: TGTGCCAGCAGCCCTCGGACTCCCGCGGATACGCAGTATTTT. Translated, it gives CASSPRTPADTQYF. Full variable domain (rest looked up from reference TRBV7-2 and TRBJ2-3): GAGVSQSPSNKVTEKGKDVELRCDPISGHTALYWYRQSLGQGLEFLIYFQGNSAPDKSGLPSDRFSAERTGGSVSTLTIQRTQQEDSAVYLCASSPRTPADTQYFGPGTRLTVL.

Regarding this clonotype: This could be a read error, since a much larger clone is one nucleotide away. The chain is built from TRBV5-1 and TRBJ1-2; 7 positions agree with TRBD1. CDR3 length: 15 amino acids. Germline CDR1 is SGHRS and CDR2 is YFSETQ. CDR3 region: CTSSFISGQIPGYTF. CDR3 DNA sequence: TGCACCAGCAGCTTCATCTCGGGACAGATCCCTGGCTACACCTTC.

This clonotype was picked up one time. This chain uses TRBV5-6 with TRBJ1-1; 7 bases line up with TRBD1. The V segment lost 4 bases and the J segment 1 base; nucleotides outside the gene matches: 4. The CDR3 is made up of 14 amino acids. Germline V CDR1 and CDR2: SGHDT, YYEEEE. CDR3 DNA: TGTGCCAGCAGCGTCGGGACAGAGAACACTGAAGCTTTCTTT. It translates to CASSVGTENTEAFF. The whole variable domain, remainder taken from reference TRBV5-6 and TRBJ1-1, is DAGVTQSPTHLIKTRGQQVTLRCSPKSGHDTVSWYQQALGQGPQFIFQYYEEEERQRGNFPDRFSGHQFPNYSSELNVNALLLGDSALYLCASSVGTENTEAFFGQGTRLTVV.

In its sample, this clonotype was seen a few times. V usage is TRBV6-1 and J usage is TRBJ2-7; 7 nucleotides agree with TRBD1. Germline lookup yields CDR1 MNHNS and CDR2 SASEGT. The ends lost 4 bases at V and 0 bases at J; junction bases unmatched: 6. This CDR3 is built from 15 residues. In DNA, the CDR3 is TGTGCCAGCAGTGCATCCGGGACAGCCTCCTACGAGCAGTACTTC. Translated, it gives CASSASGTASYEQYF.

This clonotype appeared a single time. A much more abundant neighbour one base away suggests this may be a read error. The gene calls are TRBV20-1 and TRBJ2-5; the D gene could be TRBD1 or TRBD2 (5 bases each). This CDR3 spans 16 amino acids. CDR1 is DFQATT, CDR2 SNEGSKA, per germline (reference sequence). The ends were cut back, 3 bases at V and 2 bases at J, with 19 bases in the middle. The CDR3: CSASLVSGRFQETQYF. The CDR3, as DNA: TGCAGTGCTAGCTTAGTATCGGGACGGTTTCAAGAGACCCAGTACTTC.

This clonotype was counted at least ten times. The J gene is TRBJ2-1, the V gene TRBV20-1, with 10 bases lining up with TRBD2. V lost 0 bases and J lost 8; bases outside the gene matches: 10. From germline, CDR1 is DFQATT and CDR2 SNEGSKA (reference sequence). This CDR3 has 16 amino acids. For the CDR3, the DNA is TGCAGTGCTAGAGATCAAGCGGGAGGGTTTATCTATGAGCAGTTCTTC. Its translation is CSARDQAGGFIYEQFF.

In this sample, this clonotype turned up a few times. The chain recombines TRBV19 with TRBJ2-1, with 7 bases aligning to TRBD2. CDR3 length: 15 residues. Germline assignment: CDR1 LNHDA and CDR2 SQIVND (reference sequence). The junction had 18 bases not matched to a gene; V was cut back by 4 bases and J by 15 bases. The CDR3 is CASSSQLGAGAGGFF. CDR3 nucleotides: TGTGCCAGTAGTAGCCAATTAGGTGCGGGAGCCGGAGGGTTCTTC.

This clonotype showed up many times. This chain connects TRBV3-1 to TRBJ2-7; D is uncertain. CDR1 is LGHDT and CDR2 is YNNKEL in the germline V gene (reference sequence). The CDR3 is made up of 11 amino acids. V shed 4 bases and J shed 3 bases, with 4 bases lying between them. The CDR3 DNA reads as TGTGCCAGCAGCCGCGACTACGAGCAGTACTTC. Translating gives CASSRDYEQYF.

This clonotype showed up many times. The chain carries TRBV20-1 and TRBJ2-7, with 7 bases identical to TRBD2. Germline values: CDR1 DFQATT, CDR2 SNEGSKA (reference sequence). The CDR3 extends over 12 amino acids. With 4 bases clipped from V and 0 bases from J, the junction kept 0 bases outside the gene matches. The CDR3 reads CSATSGSYEQYF. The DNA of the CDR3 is TGCAGTGCTACTAGCGGCTCCTACGAGCAGTACTTC.

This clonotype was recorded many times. The CDR3, as DNA: TGTGCCAGCAGCTTAGCCGGGACTAGCGGGAAGGGTGAGCAGTTCTTC. It codes for CASSLAGTSGKGEQFF. The J gene is TRBJ2-1, the V gene TRBV7-2; 13 bases fit TRBD2. Losses at the gene ends were 0 bases for V and 9 bases for J; bases not matched to a gene: 5. Germline-derived CDR1 and CDR2 are SGHTA and FQGNSA. This CDR3 contains 16 residues.

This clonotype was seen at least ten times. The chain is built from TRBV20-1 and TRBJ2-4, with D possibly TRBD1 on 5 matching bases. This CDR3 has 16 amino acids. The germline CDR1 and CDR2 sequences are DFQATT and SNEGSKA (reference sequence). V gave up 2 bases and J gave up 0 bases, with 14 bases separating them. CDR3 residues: CSARKRQPLAKNIQYF. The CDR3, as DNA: TGCAGTGCTAGAAAACGACAGCCGTTAGCCAAAAACATTCAGTACTTC.

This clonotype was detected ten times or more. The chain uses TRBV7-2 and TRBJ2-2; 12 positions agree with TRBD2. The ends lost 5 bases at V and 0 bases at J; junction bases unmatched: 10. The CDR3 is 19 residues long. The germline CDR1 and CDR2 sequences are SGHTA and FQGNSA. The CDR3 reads CASSLRLAGAVANTGELFF. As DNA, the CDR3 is TGTGCCAGCAGCCTGCGACTAGCGGGGGCGGTTGCGAACACCGGGGAGCTGTTTTTT.

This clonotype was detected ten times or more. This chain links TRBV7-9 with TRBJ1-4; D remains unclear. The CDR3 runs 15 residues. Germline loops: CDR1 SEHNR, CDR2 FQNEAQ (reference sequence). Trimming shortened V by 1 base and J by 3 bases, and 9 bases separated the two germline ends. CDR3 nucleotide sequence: TGTGCCAGCAGCTTAGGGCCCGGACCTAATGAAAAACTGTTTTTT. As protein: CASSLGPGPNEKLFF.

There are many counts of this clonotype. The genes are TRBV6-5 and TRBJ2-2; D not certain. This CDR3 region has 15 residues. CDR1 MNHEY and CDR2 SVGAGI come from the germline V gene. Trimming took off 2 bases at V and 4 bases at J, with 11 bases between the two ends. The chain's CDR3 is CASSYLPALTGELFF. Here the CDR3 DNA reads TGTGCCAGCAGTTACCTTCCTGCCCTCACCGGGGAGCTGTTTTTT.

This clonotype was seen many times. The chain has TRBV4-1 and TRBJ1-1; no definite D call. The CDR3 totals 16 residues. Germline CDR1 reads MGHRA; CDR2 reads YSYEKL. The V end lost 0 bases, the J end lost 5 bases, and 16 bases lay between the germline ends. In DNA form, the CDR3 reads TGCGCCAGCAGCCAAGATGGGCCGCAGGAGGAGACTGAAGCTTTCTTT. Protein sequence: CASSQDGPQEETEAFF.